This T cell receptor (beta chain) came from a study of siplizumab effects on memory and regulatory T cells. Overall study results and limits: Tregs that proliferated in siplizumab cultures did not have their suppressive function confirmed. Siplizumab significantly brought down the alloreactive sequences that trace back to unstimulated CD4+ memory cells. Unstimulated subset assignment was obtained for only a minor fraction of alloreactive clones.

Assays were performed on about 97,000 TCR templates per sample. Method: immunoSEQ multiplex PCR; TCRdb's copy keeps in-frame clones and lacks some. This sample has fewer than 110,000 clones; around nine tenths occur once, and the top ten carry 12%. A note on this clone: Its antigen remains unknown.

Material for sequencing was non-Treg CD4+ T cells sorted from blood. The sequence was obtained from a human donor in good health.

Here the CDR3 DNA reads TGTGCCAGCGCCAAGGGCGGAAGTTACGATACGCAGTATTTT. Its translation is CASAKGGSYDTQYF. The chain recombines TRBV6-5 with TRBJ2-3; D call uncertain. With 8 bases removed from V and 6 bases from J, the gap between germline ends came to 18 bases. This CDR3 comprises 14 residues. Germline V gives CDR1 MNHEY, CDR2 SVGAGI.